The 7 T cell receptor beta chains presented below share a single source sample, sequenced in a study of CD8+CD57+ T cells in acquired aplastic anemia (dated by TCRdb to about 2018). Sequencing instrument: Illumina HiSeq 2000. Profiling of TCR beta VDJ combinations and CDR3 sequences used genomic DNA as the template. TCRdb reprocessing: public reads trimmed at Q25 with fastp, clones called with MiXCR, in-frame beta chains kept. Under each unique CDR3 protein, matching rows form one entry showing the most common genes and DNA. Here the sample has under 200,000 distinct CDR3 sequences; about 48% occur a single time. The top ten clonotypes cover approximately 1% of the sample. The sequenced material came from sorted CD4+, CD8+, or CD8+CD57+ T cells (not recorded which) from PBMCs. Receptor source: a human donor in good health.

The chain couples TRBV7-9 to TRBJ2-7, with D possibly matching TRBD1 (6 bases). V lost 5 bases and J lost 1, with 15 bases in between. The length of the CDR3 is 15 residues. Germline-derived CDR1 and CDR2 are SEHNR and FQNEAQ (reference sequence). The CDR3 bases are TGTGCCAGCAGCCCCCAGGGACACCGGTCCTACGAGCAGTACTTC. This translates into CASSPQGHRSYEQYF.

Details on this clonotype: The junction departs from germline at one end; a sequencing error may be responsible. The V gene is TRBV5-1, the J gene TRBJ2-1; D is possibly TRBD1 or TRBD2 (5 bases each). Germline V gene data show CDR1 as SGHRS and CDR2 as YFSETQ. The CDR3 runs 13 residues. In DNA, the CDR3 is TGCGCCAGCGGGACGGACCTTTACAGTGAGCAGTTCTTC. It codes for CASGTDLYSEQFF.

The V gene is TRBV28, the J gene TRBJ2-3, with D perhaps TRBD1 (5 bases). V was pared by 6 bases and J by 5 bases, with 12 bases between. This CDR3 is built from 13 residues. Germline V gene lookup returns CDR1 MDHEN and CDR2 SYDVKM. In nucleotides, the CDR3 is TGTGCCAGCAGCAGGGATCTGGGAGATACGCAGTATTTT. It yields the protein CASSRDLGDTQYF. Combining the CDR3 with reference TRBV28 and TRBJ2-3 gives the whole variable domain DVKVTQSSRYLVKRTGEKVFLECVQDMDHENMFWYRQDPGLGLRLIYFSYDVKMKEKGDIPEGYSVSREKKERFSLILESASTNQTSMYLCASSRDLGDTQYFGPGTRLTVL.

Here the CDR3 reads CSAGGTGYGYTF. The CDR3 coding sequence is TGCAGCGCAGGGGGCACAGGCTATGGCTACACCTTC. The chain uses TRBV29-1 and TRBJ1-2; 8 bases map to TRBD1. CDR1 is SQVTM, CDR2 ANQGSEA, per germline. The trim removed 7 bases at V and 4 bases at J, leaving 5 bases unmatched. This CDR3 has 12 residues.

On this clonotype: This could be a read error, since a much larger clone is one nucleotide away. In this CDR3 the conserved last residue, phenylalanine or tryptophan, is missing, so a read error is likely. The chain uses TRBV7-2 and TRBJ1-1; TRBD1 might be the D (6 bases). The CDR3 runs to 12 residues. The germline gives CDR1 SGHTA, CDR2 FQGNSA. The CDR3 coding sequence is TGTGCCAGCAGGTTAGGGGGGACTGAAGCTTTCCTT. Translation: CASRLGGTEAFL.

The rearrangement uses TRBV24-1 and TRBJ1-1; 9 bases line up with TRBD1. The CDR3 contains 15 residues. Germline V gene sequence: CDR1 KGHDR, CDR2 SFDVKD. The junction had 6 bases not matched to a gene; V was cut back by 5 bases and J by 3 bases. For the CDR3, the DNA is TGTGCCACCAGTGGTACAGGGGGCAGGCACACTGAAGCTTTCTTT. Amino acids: CATSGTGGRHTEAFF.

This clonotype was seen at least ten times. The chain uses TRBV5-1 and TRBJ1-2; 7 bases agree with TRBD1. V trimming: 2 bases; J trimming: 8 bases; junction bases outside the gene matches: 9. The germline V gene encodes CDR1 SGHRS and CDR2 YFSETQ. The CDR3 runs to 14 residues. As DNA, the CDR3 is TGCGCCAGCAGCTTTGTGGACAGGATGAAAGGCTACACCTTC. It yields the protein CASSFVDRMKGYTF.